This T cell receptor (beta chain) originates from a study of Ad26.COV2.S vaccination and SARS-CoV-2 variants. Study results and limitations: Vaccinated individuals (as opposed to placebo recipients) had higher spike-specific TCR breadth.

CDR1 and CDR2 from the germline V gene are MNHEY and SVGAGI. The CDR3 sequence is 15 residues long. V trimming: 4 bases; J trimming: 4 bases; junction bases outside the gene matches: 8. Treatment specified: approximately 18 received Ad26.COV2.S at low or high dose, single or two shots; roughly 5 received placebo; per-sample allocation not given. The samples date from day 63 after the first vaccine or placebo injection. The administered vaccine (an Ad26 vector) expressed Wuhan-strain SARS-CoV-2 spike. Produced via immunoSEQ multiplex PCR; TCRdb's table is partial and in-frame only. The sample lists a few hundred thousand clones; 87% were seen once. Concerning this clone itself: Its matching antigen is unknown.

J is TRBJ1-2 and V is TRBV6-5; 8 bases map to TRBD1. This clonotype originated in a person aged 18-65 years who received the Ad26.COV2.S COVID-19 vaccine or a placebo. The sample in question was peripheral blood, obtained in a trial of Ad26.COV2.S vaccine versus placebo. The CDR3 DNA reads as TGTGCCAGCAGTTCAGACAGGGGAGTTTTCTATGGCTACACCTTC. Translating it yields CASSSDRGVFYGYTF.